The 19 T cell receptor beta chains below all came from one sample that was sequenced in a study of CD4 T cells in relation to SARS-CoV-2 and coronaviruses. These receptors lack a known antigen. Libraries were prepared by immunoSEQ multiplex PCR; TCRdb keeps only in-frame clonotypes and omits some of them. The sample has 29,000 or so clones, over 60% seen once. The unexposed donors gave CD4+ T cells in about 2010-2018, prior to COVID-19. CD4+ T cells were isolated from the cells after 10 days of culture. The sequenced material came from CD4+ T cells from PBMCs, cultured in vitro. Source of these receptors: a human donor in good health.

This clone was seen a handful of times. Compared with germline, one end of the junction differs, possibly owing to a read error. The V and J genes are TRBV30 and TRBJ2-7, with TRBD2 identical over 11 bases. The length of the CDR3 is 14 residues. Germline-derived CDR1 and CDR2 are GTSNPN and SVGIG (reference sequence). The CDR3: CAYDTSGRGFTPFF. For the CDR3, the DNA is TGTGCCTACGATACTAGCGGGAGAGGGTTTACCCCGTTCTTC.

The chain recombines TRBV14 with TRBJ2-3; D is ambiguous. The CDR3 is 16 amino acids. Trimming cost V 4 bases and J 0 bases, with 14 bases left between them. The germline V gene has CDR1 SGHDN and CDR2 FVKESK. The CDR3 bases are TGTGCCAGCAGCCGTTTGAGGAGCCCTAGCACAGATACGCAGTATTTT. Its translation is CASSRLRSPSTDTQYF.

The chain couples TRBV2 to TRBJ2-7; D is possibly TRBD2 (6 bases). CDR1 and CDR2 (germline): SNHLY, FYNNEI. This CDR3 spans 12 amino acids. Trimming stripped 7 bases from V and 4 bases from J, with 11 bases between. CDR3 residues: CASTRETYEQYF. The CDR3 bases are TGTGCCAGCACTCGGGAGACGTACGAGCAGTACTTC.

The chain joins TRBV9 to TRBJ2-7, with 8 bases identical to TRBD1. The V segment lost 1 base and the J segment 4 bases; nucleotides outside the gene matches: 7. The CDR3 sequence is 15 residues long. Germline V CDR1 and CDR2: SGDLS, YYNGEE. The CDR3 here is CASSVTPTGVYEQYF. As DNA, the CDR3 is TGTGCCAGCAGCGTAACCCCGACAGGGGTGTACGAGCAGTACTTC.

This chain joins TRBV9 and TRBJ1-5; no firm D call. Trimming took 10 bases from V and 7 from J, leaving 21 bases between them. Germline CDR1 is SGDLS and CDR2 is YYNGEE. There are 14 residues in the CDR3. The CDR3 sequence: CAPYLGQAGQPQHF. The CDR3 DNA sequence: TGTGCCCCCTATTTAGGGCAGGCAGGACAGCCCCAGCATTTT.

This chain uses TRBV29-1 with TRBJ2-2; no definite D call. Germline V lookup: CDR1 SQVTM, CDR2 ANQGSEA. CDR3 length: 13 amino acids. V lost 1 base and J lost 6, with 9 bases in between. As DNA, the CDR3 is TGCAGCGTTGAAGCCCAGCTCTCCGGGGAGCTGTTTTTT. This sequence encodes CSVEAQLSGELFF.

V gene TRBV12-3 or TRBV12-4 combines with J gene TRBJ2-7; D might be TRBD1 or TRBD2, each matching 5 bases. The V gene lost 6 bases and the J gene lost 7 bases, with 13 bases spanning the gap. The CDR3 has 12 residues. The CDR3 bases are TGTGCCAGCAGGTCCGGGGCTAGTGAGCAGTACTTC. The encoded protein is CASRSGASEQYF.

This chain joins TRBV20-1 and TRBJ2-7, with 7 nucleotides matching TRBD2. The CDR3 covers 14 residues. Germline values: CDR1 DFQATT, CDR2 SNEGSKA (reference sequence). With V trimmed by 3 bases and J by 3 bases, 8 bases remained unmatched. CDR3 residues: CSASNPSGYYEQYF. The CDR3 DNA is TGCAGTGCTAGTAATCCTAGCGGCTACTACGAGCAGTACTTC.

V and J are TRBV19 and TRBJ2-3; D call uncertain. The CDR3 has 14 amino acids. In germline, CDR1 is LNHDA, CDR2 SQIVND (reference sequence). Trimming removed 7 bases at V and 1 base at J, with 12 bases between. The CDR3, as DNA: TGTGCCAGTACGGCACTATCCGGCACAGATACGCAGTATTTT. Its protein is CASTALSGTDTQYF.

This sequence joins TRBV11-3 and TRBJ2-7, with 11 nucleotides matching TRBD2. J was trimmed by 6 bases and V by 5 bases; bases with no gene match: 6. This CDR3 comprises 14 residues. Per germline, CDR1 SGHNT and CDR2 YENEEA. CDR3 bases: TGTGCCAGCAGCGTGACTAGCGGGGCCACCGAGCAGTACTTC. Its translation is CASSVTSGATEQYF.

The chain recombines TRBV6-1 with TRBJ2-4; tentative D call: TRBD2 (6 bases). V dropped 2 bases and J dropped 0 bases, with 8 bases sitting between them. Looked up from germline, CDR1 is MNHNS and CDR2 is SASEGT. There are 15 residues in the CDR3. The CDR3 coding sequence is TGTGCCAGCAGTGAAATCGGGAGAGCCAAAAACATTCAGTACTTC. Protein: CASSEIGRAKNIQYF.

CDR3 residues: CASSGQGIGETQYF. CDR3 nucleotide sequence: TGTGCCAGCAGTGGACAGGGGATAGGAGAGACCCAGTACTTC. The chain employs TRBV2 and TRBJ2-5; 8 bases line up with TRBD1. From germline, CDR1 is SNHLY and CDR2 FYNNEI. V trimming: 4 bases; J trimming: 4 bases; junction bases outside the gene matches: 5. The length of the CDR3 is 14 residues.

This clone has only a few counts. Other DNA variants within this sample encode the same CDR3. The V call is TRBV7-9, the J call TRBJ2-7; the D gene is possibly TRBD1 (5 bases). There are 12 residues in the CDR3. Trimming removed 2 bases from V and 3 bases from J, with 5 bases in between. The germline V gene has CDR1 SEHNR and CDR2 FQNEAQ (reference sequence). CDR3: CASSLQGYEQYF. The CDR3, as DNA: TGTGCCAGCAGCTTACAGGGCTACGAGCAGTACTTC. Full variable domain (outside the CDR3, taken from reference TRBV7-9 and TRBJ2-7): DTGVSQNPRHKITKRGQNVTFRCDPISEHNRLYWYRQTLGQGPEFLTYFQNEAQLEKSRLLSDRFSAERPKGSFSTLEIQRTEQGDSAMYLCASSLQGYEQYFGPGTRLTVT.

The chain joins TRBV6-5 to TRBJ2-3, with TRBD2 matching over 7 bases. The germline V gene has CDR1 MNHEY and CDR2 SVGAGI. The CDR3 has 15 amino acids. Trimming cost V 6 bases and J 1 base; bases outside gene matches: 7. The CDR3 coding sequence is TGTGCCAGCAGCGGGGGGAGCGGGGGCACAGATACGCAGTATTTT. Translation gives CASSGGSGGTDTQYF.

A few counts support this clone. CDR3 sequence (DNA): TGTGCCAGCAGCCTCTTTGGGGACACCGGGGAGCTGTTTTTT. Amino acids: CASSLFGDTGELFF. The chain recombines TRBV11-3 with TRBJ2-2; D gene ambiguous. Germline V gene data show CDR1 as SGHNT and CDR2 as YENEEA. The CDR3 runs 14 residues. Trimming shortened V by 5 bases and J by 3 bases, and 10 bases separated the two germline ends.

The V and J genes are TRBV5-4 and TRBJ2-3, with D uncertain. The CDR3 is made up of 16 amino acids. Trimming stripped 0 bases from V and 0 bases from J, with 11 bases between. Per germline, CDR1 SGHNT and CDR2 YYREEE (reference sequence). CDR3 in DNA: TGTGCCAGCAGCTTGGATTCCCATTCTAGCACAGATACGCAGTATTTT. Protein: CASSLDSHSSTDTQYF.

The chain is built from TRBV2 and TRBJ2-1; no reliable D call. The V and J ends lost 3 bases and 0 bases respectively, with 6 bases between them. The germline V gene has CDR1 SNHLY and CDR2 FYNNEI. The CDR3 is made up of 14 amino acids. The CDR3 spells CASSDAGSYNEQFF. CDR3 sequence (DNA): TGTGCCAGCAGTGATGCAGGCTCCTACAATGAGCAGTTCTTC. The variable domain in full, completed from reference TRBV2 and TRBJ2-1, reads EPEVTQTPSHQVTQMGQEVILRCVPISNHLYFYWYRQILGQKVEFLVSFYNNEISEKSEIFDDQFSVERPDGSNFTLKIRSTKLEDSAMYFCASSDAGSYNEQFFGPGTRLTVL.

The chain has TRBV21-1 and TRBJ1-1. TRBV21-1 is recorded as a pseudogene. CDR3 size: 11 residues. This chain's CDR3 is CASTNVTEAFF. For the CDR3, the DNA is TGTGCCAGCACCAACGTCACTGAAGCTTTCTTT.

This rearrangement joins TRBV7-2 to TRBJ1-4; D gene unclear. Trimming removed 5 bases at V and 8 bases at J, with 15 bases between. Per germline, CDR1 SGHTA and CDR2 FQGNSA. The CDR3 extends over 14 amino acids. CDR3 amino acids: CASSPRPSYEKLFF. In DNA, the CDR3 is TGTGCCAGCAGCCCCAGACCGAGCTACGAAAAACTGTTTTTT.